Below are 18 T cell receptor beta chains sequenced from a single sample in a study of T cells after yellow fever vaccination. From the 5' RACE reads, TCRdb called clonotypes with MiXCR, one entry per CDR3 protein. The sample lists roughly 63,000 distinct CDR3 sequences; approximately 7% were seen once. The sample in question was CD8+ T cells sorted from PBMCs, obtained 15 days after the yellow fever booster vaccination. Source of these receptors: a man younger than 40 who received the YFV17D yellow fever vaccine.

The genes are TRBV19 and TRBJ1-5; D remains unclear. CDR1 is LNHDA and CDR2 is SQIVND in the germline V gene (reference sequence). The CDR3 loop spans 13 amino acids. Trimming took off 10 bases at V and 1 base at J, with 11 bases between the two ends. The CDR3 sequence is CATNLKSNQPQHF. The CDR3 DNA is TGTGCCACTAACCTGAAAAGCAATCAGCCCCAGCATTTT.

Ten or more counts support this clonotype. The chain combines TRBV2 with TRBJ2-2, with 9 nucleotides matching TRBD2. V lost 1 base, J lost 4 bases, and 1 base stayed unmatched. The CDR3 runs to 15 residues. Germline V gene sequence: CDR1 SNHLY, CDR2 FYNNEI. The CDR3 bases are TGTGCCAGCAGTGAAGGACTAGCGGTCACCGGGGAGCTGTTTTTT. Protein product: CASSEGLAVTGELFF.

The genes are TRBV23-1 and TRBJ2-1; D is perhaps TRBD2 (6 bases). TRBV23-1 is filed as an ORF, its function uncertain. This CDR3 has 15 amino acids. V was clipped by 8 bases and J by 3 bases, with 17 bases between them. CDR3 sequence (DNA): TGCGCCAGCCGGCTCGCTAGGCGGGGCTACAATGAGCAGTTCTTC. Protein: CASRLARRGYNEQFF.

This clonotype was observed many times. The chain joins TRBV27 to TRBJ2-3; 8 bases fit TRBD2. V shed 8 bases and J 2 bases; nucleotides not matched to a gene: 18. The CDR3 extends over 18 amino acids. CDR1 is MNHEY, CDR2 SMNVEV, per germline (reference sequence). Written as DNA, the CDR3 is TGTGCCAGCGTCCCCCGGGGGGGGCGGGAAACCTACACAGATACGCAGTATTTT. This gives the protein CASVPRGGRETYTDTQYF.

This chain connects TRBV15 to TRBJ1-2, with 7 bases identical to TRBD1. J gave up 7 bases and V 5 bases, and 10 bases lay outside the gene matches. Germline-derived CDR1 and CDR2 are LNHNV and YYDKDF (reference sequence). This CDR3 is 14 amino acids long. In DNA, the CDR3 is TGTGCCACCAGCTCCCGGGACAGCAACGTTGGCTACACCTTC. This encodes CATSSRDSNVGYTF.

This clonotype occurred many times. The chain combines TRBV4-3 with TRBJ2-1; 10 bases fit TRBD2. Germline CDR1 LGHNA, CDR2 YSLEER. With V trimmed by 4 bases and J by 0 bases, 6 bases remained unmatched. This CDR3 comprises 17 residues. CDR3 in amino acids: CASSPERLAGSYNEQFF. The CDR3 DNA is TGCGCCAGCAGCCCCGAACGACTAGCGGGCTCCTACAATGAGCAGTTCTTC.

This clonotype came up many times. The V call is TRBV18, the J call TRBJ1-2; 7 nucleotides line up with TRBD1. The germline gives CDR1 KGHSH, CDR2 LQKENI. The ends lost 3 bases at V and 3 bases at J; junction bases unmatched: 7. The CDR3 has 15 residues. The CDR3 loop is CASSPRGREDYGYTF. In nucleotides, the CDR3 is TGTGCCAGCTCACCGAGGGGGCGCGAGGACTATGGCTACACCTTC.

This clonotype was detected ten times or more. The rearrangement joins TRBV6-1 to TRBJ2-1, with 11 bases fitting TRBD2. CDR1 is MNHNS, CDR2 SASEGT, per germline. V lost 4 bases, J lost 4 bases, and 15 bases stayed unmatched. CDR3 length: 19 amino acids. The CDR3 DNA sequence: TGTGCCAGCAGTGTCACTGTTACTAGCGGGAGCGGGGTTTACAATGAGCAGTTCTTC. Residues: CASSVTVTSGSGVYNEQFF.

In DNA form, the CDR3 reads TGTGCTAGTGGTTTCGCCTTGGAAGCGCGAGGAATCTACAATGAGCAGTTCTTC. Translating it yields CASGFALEARGIYNEQFF. The chain combines TRBV12-5 with TRBJ2-1, with D hard to call. V shed 3 bases and J shed 3 bases, with 21 bases lying between them. CDR1 and CDR2 (germline): LGHNT, FRNRAP. The CDR3 contains 18 residues.

This clonotype was seen a handful of times. The CDR3 is CASSVPGGGRGYNEQFF. As DNA, the CDR3 is TGTGCCAGCAGTGTACCTGGGGGTGGGAGAGGTTACAATGAGCAGTTCTTC. The rearrangement joins TRBV12-3 or TRBV12-4 to TRBJ2-1, with D perhaps assigned TRBD1 or TRBD2 (5 bases each). The CDR3 is made up of 17 amino acids. Deletions cut 5 bases from V and 4 bases from J, with 21 bases between.

Many counts were recorded for this clonotype. The CDR3 protein is CSASDGTRGYEQYF. The CDR3 DNA reads as TGCAGTGCTAGTGACGGGACTAGGGGATACGAGCAGTACTTC. The chain joins TRBV20-1 to TRBJ2-7; TRBD2 agrees at 8 bases. CDR3 length: 14 amino acids. J gave up 4 bases and V 3 bases, and 8 bases lay outside the gene matches. CDR1 and CDR2 (germline): DFQATT, SNEGSKA (reference sequence).

This clonotype has a count of ten or more. The chain is built from TRBV4-3 and TRBJ2-1; D is possibly TRBD1 (5 bases). The germline V gene encodes CDR1 LGHNA and CDR2 YSLEER. This CDR3 has 13 residues. V was pared by 5 bases and J by 8 bases, with 13 bases between. CDR3 loop: CASSAATGDEQFF. In nucleotides, the CDR3 is TGCGCCAGCAGCGCAGCAACAGGCGATGAGCAGTTCTTC.

This clonotype occurred many times. The J gene is TRBJ2-3, the V gene TRBV4-3; 12 nucleotides align to TRBD2. Germline trimming cut 1 base from V and 7 bases from J; bases unmatched to any gene: 12. In germline, CDR1 is LGHNA, CDR2 YSLEER. This CDR3 is built from 18 residues. The CDR3 DNA is TGCGCCAGCAGCCAAGTTCTCATCCTAGCGGGAGGGGGAAATACGCAGTATTTT. The encoded protein is CASSQVLILAGGGNTQYF.

The table lists this clonotype with many counts. The chain employs TRBV13 and TRBJ2-1; 10 nucleotides align to TRBD2. The CDR3 has 14 residues. Germline CDR1 reads PRHDT; CDR2 reads FYEKMQ (reference sequence). V lost 9 bases to trimming and J lost 11 bases; unmatched junction nucleotides: 13. CDR3 protein: CASHLAGGSTQQFF. The CDR3 DNA reads TGTGCCAGTCATTTAGCGGGAGGCTCTACGCAGCAGTTCTTC.

Note on this clonotype: A single base separates this from a much larger clone, so it may be a read error. This rearrangement joins TRBV5-1 to TRBJ2-1, with D possibly being TRBD2 (6 bases). Germline V gene lookup returns CDR1 SGHRS and CDR2 YFSETQ. The CDR3 runs 16 residues. CDR3 residues: CASRTSGESSYNEHFF. DNA for the CDR3: TGCGCCAGCAGAACCTCGGGGGAGAGTTCCTACAATGAGCATTTCTTC. Supplemented by reference TRBV5-1 and TRBJ2-1, the full variable domain reads KAGVTQTPRYLIKTRGQQVTLSCSPISGHRSVSWYQQTPGQGLQFLFEYFSETQRNKGNFPGRFSGRQFSNSRSEMNVSTLELGDSALYLCASRTSGESSYNEHFFGPGTRLTVL.

In the case of this clonotype: A clone one base away is much larger, so this may be a read error. The genes are TRBV7-2 and TRBJ1-4; D is unresolved. The germline V gene encodes CDR1 SGHTA and CDR2 FQGNSA. The CDR3 has 16 amino acids. Written as DNA, the CDR3 is TGTGCCAGCATCTTAGTTCCAGCCGGTAATAATGAAAAACTGTTTTTT. Encoded protein: CASILVPAGNNEKLFF.

Many counts were recorded for this clonotype. This sequence joins TRBV5-6 and TRBJ2-4; 7 bases are shared with TRBD1. This CDR3 comprises 14 residues. Germline CDR1 SGHDT, CDR2 YYEEEE. Losses at the gene ends were 0 bases for V and 12 bases for J; bases not matched to a gene: 9. For the CDR3, the DNA is TGTGCCAGCAGCTTGGGACAGGGCAGTAGAGATCAGTACTTC. This encodes CASSLGQGSRDQYF.

This clonotype came up many times. V and J are TRBV12-3 or TRBV12-4 and TRBJ1-4; D uncertain. V was cut by 4 bases and J by 4 bases, with 13 bases left in between. The CDR3 covers 15 residues. The CDR3 DNA reads as TGTGCCAGCAGTTCCAGACCAGATGGTAATGAAAAACTGTTTTTT. Amino acids: CASSSRPDGNEKLFF.